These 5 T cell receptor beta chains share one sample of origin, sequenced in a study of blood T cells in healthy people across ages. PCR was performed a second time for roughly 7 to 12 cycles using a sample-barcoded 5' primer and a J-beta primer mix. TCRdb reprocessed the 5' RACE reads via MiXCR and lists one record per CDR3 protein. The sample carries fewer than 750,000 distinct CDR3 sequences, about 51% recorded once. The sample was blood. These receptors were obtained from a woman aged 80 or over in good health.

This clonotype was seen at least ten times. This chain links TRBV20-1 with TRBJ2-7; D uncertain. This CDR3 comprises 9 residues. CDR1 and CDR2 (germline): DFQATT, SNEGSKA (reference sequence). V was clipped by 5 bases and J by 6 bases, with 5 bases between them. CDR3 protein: CSAGFEQYF. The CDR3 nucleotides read TGCAGTGCTGGCTTCGAGCAGTACTTC.

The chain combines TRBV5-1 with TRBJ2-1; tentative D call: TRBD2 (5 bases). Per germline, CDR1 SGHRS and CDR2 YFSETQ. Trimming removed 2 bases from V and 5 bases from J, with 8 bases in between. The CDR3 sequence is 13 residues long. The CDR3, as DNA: TGCGCCAGCAGCTTCCGGGAAGACAATGAGCAGTTCTTC. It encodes CASSFREDNEQFF.

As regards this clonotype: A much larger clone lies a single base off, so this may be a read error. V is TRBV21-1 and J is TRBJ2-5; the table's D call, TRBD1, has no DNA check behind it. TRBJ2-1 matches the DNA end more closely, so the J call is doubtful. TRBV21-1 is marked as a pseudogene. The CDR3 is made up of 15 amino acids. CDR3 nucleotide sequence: TGTGCCAGCAGCACCGTGACAGGGTCCCAAGAGACCCAGTTCTTC. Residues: CASSTVTGSQETQFF.

DNA for the CDR3: TGTGCCAGCAGCCGAGGAGGGACTAGCGGGGGCTCCTACAATGAGCAGTTCTTC. This gives the protein CASSRGGTSGGSYNEQFF. The chain is built from TRBV7-2 and TRBJ2-1, with 14 bases lining up with TRBD2. The germline CDR1 and CDR2 sequences are SGHTA and FQGNSA. The CDR3 length is 18 residues. V lost 5 bases and J lost 0; bases outside the gene matches: 6.

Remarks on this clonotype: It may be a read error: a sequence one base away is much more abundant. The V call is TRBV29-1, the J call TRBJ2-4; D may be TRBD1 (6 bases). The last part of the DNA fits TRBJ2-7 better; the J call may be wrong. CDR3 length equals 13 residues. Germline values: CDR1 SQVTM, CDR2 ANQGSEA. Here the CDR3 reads CGVGPGHLYEQYF. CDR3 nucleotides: TGCGGCGTTGGCCCGGGACACTTATACGAGCAGTACTTC.